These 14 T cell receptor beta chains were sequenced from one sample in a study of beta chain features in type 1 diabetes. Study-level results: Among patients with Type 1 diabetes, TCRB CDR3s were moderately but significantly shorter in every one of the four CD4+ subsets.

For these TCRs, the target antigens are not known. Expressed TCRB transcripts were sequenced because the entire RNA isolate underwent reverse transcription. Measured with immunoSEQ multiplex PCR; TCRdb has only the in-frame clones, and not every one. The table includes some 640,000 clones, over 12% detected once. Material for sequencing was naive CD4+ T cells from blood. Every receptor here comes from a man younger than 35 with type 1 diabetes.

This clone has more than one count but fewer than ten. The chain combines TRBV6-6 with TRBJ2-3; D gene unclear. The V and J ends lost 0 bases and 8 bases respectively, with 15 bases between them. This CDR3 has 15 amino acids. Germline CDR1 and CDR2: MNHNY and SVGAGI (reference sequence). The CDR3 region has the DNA TGTGCCAGCAGTTACTCTACCCACGAGTCCGGTACGCAGTATTTT. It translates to CASSYSTHESGTQYF.

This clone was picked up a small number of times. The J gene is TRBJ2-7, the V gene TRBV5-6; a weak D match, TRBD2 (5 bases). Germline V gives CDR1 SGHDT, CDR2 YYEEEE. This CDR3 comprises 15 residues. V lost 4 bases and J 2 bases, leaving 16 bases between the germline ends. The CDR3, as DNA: TGTGCCAGCAGCCGGTGGACTTCATACCCCTACGAGCAGTACTTC. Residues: CASSRWTSYPYEQYF.

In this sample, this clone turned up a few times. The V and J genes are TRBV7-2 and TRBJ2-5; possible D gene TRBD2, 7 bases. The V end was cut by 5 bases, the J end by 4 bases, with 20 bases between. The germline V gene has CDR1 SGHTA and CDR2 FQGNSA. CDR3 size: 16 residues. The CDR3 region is CASSRTETWGGETQYF. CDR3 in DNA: TGTGCCAGCAGCCGGACAGAGACTTGGGGGGGAGAGACCCAGTACTTC.

CDR3 in DNA: TGTGCCACCAGCAAAACAAGCACAGATACGCAGTATTTT. It specifies CATSKTSTDTQYF. V is TRBV15 and J is TRBJ2-3; no clear D gene. CDR3 size: 13 residues. The V gene's germline CDR1 is LNHNV and CDR2 YYDKDF (reference sequence). Trimming took 4 bases from V and 0 from J, leaving 5 bases between them. The full variable domain, completed using reference TRBV15 and TRBJ2-3, is DAMVIQNPRYQVTQFGKPVTLSCSQTLNHNVMYWYQQKSSQAPKLLFHYYDKDFNNEADTPDNFQSRRPNTSFCFLDIRSPGLGDTAMYLCATSKTSTDTQYFGPGTRLTVL.

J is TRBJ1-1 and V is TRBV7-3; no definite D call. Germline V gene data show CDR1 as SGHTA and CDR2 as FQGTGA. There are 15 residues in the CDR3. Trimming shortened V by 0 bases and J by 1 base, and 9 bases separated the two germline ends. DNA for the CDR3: TGTGCCAGCAGCTTAACTCACGACGGGAACACTGAAGCTTTCTTT. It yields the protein CASSLTHDGNTEAFF.

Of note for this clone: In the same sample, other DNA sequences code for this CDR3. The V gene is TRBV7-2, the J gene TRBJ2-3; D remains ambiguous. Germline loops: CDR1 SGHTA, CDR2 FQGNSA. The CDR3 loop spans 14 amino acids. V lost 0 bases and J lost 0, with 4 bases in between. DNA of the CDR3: TGTGCCAGCAGCTTAGCGGCTAGCACAGATACGCAGTATTTT. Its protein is CASSLAASTDTQYF.

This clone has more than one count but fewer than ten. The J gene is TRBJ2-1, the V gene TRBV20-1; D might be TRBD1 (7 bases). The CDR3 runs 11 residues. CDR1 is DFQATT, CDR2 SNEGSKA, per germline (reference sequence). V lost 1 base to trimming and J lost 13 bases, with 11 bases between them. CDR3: CSARARGAQFF. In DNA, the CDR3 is TGCAGTGCTAGAGCCAGGGGGGCCCAGTTCTTC.

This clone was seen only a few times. CDR3 nucleotide sequence: TGCGCCAGCAGCCAAGATCGAAAGCGTTTTAACTATGGCTACACCTTC. This sequence encodes CASSQDRKRFNYGYTF. V is TRBV4-3 and J is TRBJ1-2, with no clear D. Germline CDR1 LGHNA, CDR2 YSLEER. There are 16 residues in the CDR3. V was shortened by 0 bases and J by 1 base, with 12 bases between the two germline ends.

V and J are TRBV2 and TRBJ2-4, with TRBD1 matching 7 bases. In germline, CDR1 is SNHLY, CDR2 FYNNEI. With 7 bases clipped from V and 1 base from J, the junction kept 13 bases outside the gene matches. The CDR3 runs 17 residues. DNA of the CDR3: TGTGCCAGCACTCAAAGGGCGACAGGGCTTGCCAAAAACATTCAGTACTTC. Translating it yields CASTQRATGLAKNIQYF.

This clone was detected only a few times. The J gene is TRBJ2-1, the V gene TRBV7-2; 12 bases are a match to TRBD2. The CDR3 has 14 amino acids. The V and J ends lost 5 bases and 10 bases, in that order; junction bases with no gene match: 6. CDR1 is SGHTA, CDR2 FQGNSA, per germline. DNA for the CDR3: TGTGCCAGCAGCCTCCTGACTAGCGGGAGAGAGCAGTTCTTC. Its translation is CASSLLTSGREQFF.

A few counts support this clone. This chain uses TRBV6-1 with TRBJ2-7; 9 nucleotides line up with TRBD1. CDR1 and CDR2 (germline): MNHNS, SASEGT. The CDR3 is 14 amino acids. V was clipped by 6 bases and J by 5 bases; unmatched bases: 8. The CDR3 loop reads CASSDRDRDHEQYF. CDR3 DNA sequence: TGTGCCAGCAGCGACCGGGACAGGGACCACGAGCAGTACTTC.

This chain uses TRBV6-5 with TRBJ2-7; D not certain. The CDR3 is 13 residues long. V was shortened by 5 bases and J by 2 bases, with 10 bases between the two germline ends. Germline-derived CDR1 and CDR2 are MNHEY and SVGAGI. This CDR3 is CASSRGPPYEQYF. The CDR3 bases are TGTGCCAGCAGTCGAGGACCCCCCTACGAGCAGTACTTC.

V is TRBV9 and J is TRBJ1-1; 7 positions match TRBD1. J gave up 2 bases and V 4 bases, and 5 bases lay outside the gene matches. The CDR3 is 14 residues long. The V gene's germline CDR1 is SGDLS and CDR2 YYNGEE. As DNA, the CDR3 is TGTGCCAGCAGCTTGGGACAGCCCAACACTGAAGCTTTCTTT. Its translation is CASSLGQPNTEAFF.

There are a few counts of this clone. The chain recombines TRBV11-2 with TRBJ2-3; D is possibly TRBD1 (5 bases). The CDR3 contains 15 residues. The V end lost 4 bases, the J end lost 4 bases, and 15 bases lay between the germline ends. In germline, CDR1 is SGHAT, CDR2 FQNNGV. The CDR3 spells CASSSQGEGADTQYF. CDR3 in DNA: TGTGCCAGCAGCTCACAAGGGGAAGGGGCAGATACGCAGTATTTT.